Reported below is one T cell receptor (beta chain). This entry comes from a study of CD8 T cells in Susac syndrome. This CDR3 spans 16 amino acids. The germline V gene has CDR1 SGHTA and CDR2 FQGNSA. V was pared by 1 base and J by 4 bases, with 16 bases between. With random hexamers, 0.5 to 1 ug RNA was reverse transcribed. TCRdb used MiXCR to reprocess the immunoSEQ multiplex PCR reads, holding one entry per CDR3 protein. Of 200,000 to 250,000 distinct CDR3 sequences in the sample, about 96% were seen once. The rearrangement links TRBV7-2 to TRBJ1-1; tentative D call: TRBD1 (5 bases). What was sequenced was CD4+ T cells from PBMCs. The clonotype comes from a human donor with multiple sclerosis. As DNA, the CDR3 is TGTGCCAGCAGCTTAGTAGCCACTCAGGGTGGCACTGAAGCTTTCTTT. This translates into CASSLVATQGGTEAFF.